Reported below is one TCR beta chain. This clone has only a few counts. The antigen it binds to is not known. No base quality information exists; no much larger clone differs at one position. The data derive from a study of beta chain features in type 1 diabetes (dated by TCRdb to the late 2010s). General notes on the study: Patients and healthy donors did not differ in mean age, gender distribution, total cell number or subset yield. Naive and central memory subsets were obtained from all 30 or so donors, but regulatory and stem cell-like memory subsets were isolated from only 8 patients and roughly 8 healthy donors. In the study, TCRB repertoires of sorted circulating CD4+ T cell subsets from recently diagnosed type 1 diabetes patients were compared with those of matched healthy donors. Across all samples, 107,917,701 sorted cells were examined, and cell number per subset correlated strongly with RNA yield.

Study-level results and caveats: Naive, central memory and regulatory TCRB repertoires appeared more similar among patients than among healthy donors. At VDJ recombination sites, patients with type 1 diabetes made fewer insertions and deleted more nucleotides, a pattern implying thymic rearrangement abnormalities. Because the HLA sub-analyses included only small numbers of individuals, any influence of HLA type on TCRB rearrangement was left unresolved. Because cDNA rather than genomic DNA was sequenced, highly expressing activated cells could have been over-represented, although no difference in activation and CD3 levels was found between groups. In all four CD4+ subsets, TCRB CDR3 length was moderately but significantly shorter in type 1 diabetes patients. PCR may preferentially amplify shorter templates, but because patient and control samples were amplified and corrected together, any resulting skew would affect both groups equally.

From each donor, a single peripheral blood sample of 95 to 150 mL on average was drawn into heparinised tubes. A BD FACSAria II and a panel including CD45RO, CCR7, CD25, CD127, CD95 and CD27 were used to sort naive, central memory, regulatory and stem cell-like memory CD4+ T cells. Every sorted population had a purity above 95%. PBMCs were separated immediately by Lymphoprep density gradient centrifugation and were stained directly, without being cultured. So that batch effects would be minimized, each experiment stained and sorted samples in pairs, pairing one healthy donor with one patient. A distance of 8 bases separates the germline ends of V and J, which lose 2 bases and 2 bases respectively. CDR3 length: 14 amino acids, cysteine to phenylalanine. The kept DNA is CDR3 alone, 42 bases in frame from the first base. The germline V gene sets CDR1 to MDHEN and CDR2 to SYDVKM. The entire isolated RNA was reverse transcribed using the High Capacity cDNA Reverse Transcription Kit, and thus expressed TCRB transcripts were sequenced. Deep immunoSEQ sequencing was applied to naive, central memory and regulatory T cell samples, giving an average of about 3.6 million total reads per sample. Sorted cells were lysed in RLT buffer, and RNA was extracted using DNase-treated RNeasy Micro or Mini kits according to cell number. Each cell subset was processed on its own to prevent cross-contamination, while patient and healthy donor samples were processed together. Using the immunoSEQ multiplex PCR, TCRB sequences were amplified from cDNA into 87-bp fragments spanning the CDR3 region. Amplicons were sequenced on the Illumina HiSeq platform. As for the original processing: PCR bias was corrected computationally using synthetic template baselines, and reads within Hamming distance 2 were collapsed, with unmergeable singletons discarded. Reads were aligned to IMGT to assign V, D and J genes, CDR3 length, and insertions or deletions at six rearrangement sites. Clonotype counts were normalized to sorted cell number within each subset before computing true diversity and Gini coefficients with the tcR R package. The overlap coefficient, calculated on TCRB nucleotide sequences, was used to measure repertoire sharing. Sourced from immuneACCESS, this table was stored by TCRdb with only in-frame sequences that have V and J called. A share of the clones is absent; for the studies checked, an unresolved V gene accounts for under half, and the remainder has no known explanation. Clonal size and the V and J genes are those of that table, whereas D and trimming came from the DNA. The sample data list fewer than 150,000 clones, and less than 8.5% of these were observed just once. 1.4% of the sample lies in the top ten.

Recombination linked TRBV28 to TRBJ2-3, and TRBD1 may be the D gene, going by 5 matching bases. This TCR derives from a woman aged 25 to 39 in good health. The specimen was central memory CD4+ T cells from blood. The CDR3 amino acid sequence is: CASSLGGATDTQYF. The sequenced DNA: TGTGCCAGCAGTTTAGGTGGGGCCACAGATACGCAGTATTTT.